The rows below give T cell receptor beta chains drawn from one sample of a study of T cells in narcolepsy. Sequencing used immunoSEQ multiplex PCR; TCRdb keeps in-frame clones, though not all of them. The table has 25,000 to 35,000 clones, 79% seen once. Material: memory (CD45RA-) CD4+ T cells from blood. Every receptor here comes from a human donor in good health. Both conserved end residues are part of each CDR3. The D gene is left open where the match is weak. Where a row states a size, it is once, few, many or the class of an expanded clone; other rows omit it.

>.|.|TRBV2|TRBJ1-6
TGTGCCAGCAGTGACTTGGAAGGGAGCTATTCACCCCTCCACTTT
CASSDLEGSYSPLHF
>.|.|TRBV5-4|TRBJ2-7
TGTGCCAGCAGCAAGGACTATCTCTCCTACGAGCAGTACTTC
CASSKDYLSYEQYF
>.|.|TRBV18|TRBJ2-1
TGTGCCAGCTCACCAGAACCGCCCTACAATGAGCAGTTCTTC
CASSPEPPYNEQFF
>.|.|TRBV5-1|TRBJ2-5
TGCGCCAGCTCGGGGTCACAAGAGACCCAGTACTTC
CASSGSQETQYF
>.|TRBD1|TRBV5-4|TRBJ1-2
TGTGCCAGCAGGGCTGACAGGGGGCCAGGCTACACCTTC
CASRADRGPGYTF
>.|.|TRBV27|TRBJ1-6
TGTGCCAGCAGGCCTGGCGGGGGGTATTGGTCACCCCTCCACTTT
CASRPGGGYWSPLHF
>.|.|TRBV5-5|TRBJ1-6
TGTGCCAGCAGCATCCGTCCCGAGCTTAGCTCCTATAATTCACCCCTCCACTTT
CASSIRPELSSYNSPLHF
>.|TRBD1|TRBV7-4|TRBJ2-7
TGTGCCAGCAGCCCCGCGGGACAGGGTTCCTACGAGCAGTACTTC
CASSPAGQGSYEQYF
>.|.|TRBV6-1|TRBJ2-1
TGTGCCAGCAGTGATGAACTGTACAATGAGCAGTTCTTC
CASSDELYNEQFF
>.|TRBD1|TRBV19|TRBJ2-5
TGTGCCAGTAGTCCAGGGACAGAAGAGACCCAGTACTTC
CASSPGTEETQYF
>.|.|TRBV9|TRBJ2-7
TGTGCCAGCAGCGGGCCCTACTCCTACGAGCAGTACTTC
CASSGPYSYEQYF
>.|.|TRBV28|TRBJ1-2
TGTGCCAGCAGTTTGGATCACTTGGACAGTCTAAACTATGGCTACACCTTC
CASSLDHLDSLNYGYTF
>once|.|TRBV9|TRBJ2-7
TGTGCCAGCAGCGTAGGACAGGCGAACTACGAGCAGTACTTC
CASSVGQANYEQYF
>.|.|TRBV28|TRBJ1-1
TGTGCCGGCAGTTTATTATCCACTGAAGCTTTCTTT
CAGSLLSTEAFF
>.|.|TRBV28|TRBJ2-5
TGTGCCAGCTGGGGGCCACGGGGGCAAGGAGAGACCCAGTACTTC
CASWGPRGQGETQYF
>.|.|TRBV4-2|TRBJ1-1
TGTGCCAGCAGCCAAGACCCGAACACTGAAGCTTTCTTT
CASSQDPNTEAFF
>.|.|TRBV28|TRBJ2-2
TGTGCCAGCAGGGGACCGATTAACACCGGGGAGCTGTTTTTT
CASRGPINTGELFF
>.|.|TRBV7-2|TRBJ1-1
TGTGCCAGCAGCTTATGGGGGAAGGGAACTGAAGCTTTCTTT
CASSLWGKGTEAFF
>.|TRBD1|TRBV4-2|TRBJ2-7
TGTGCCAGCAGCCATTGGGGGACAGGCGCATACGAGCAGTACTTC
CASSHWGTGAYEQYF
>few|TRBD1|TRBV6-5|TRBJ1-2
TGTGCCAGCAGTTACTATTCAGGGACAGGCCATGGCTACACCTTC
CASSYYSGTGHGYTF
>once|TRBD1|TRBV5-1|TRBJ1-2
TGCGCCAGCAGCTTGGGCCAGACAGGGGATTATGGCTACACCTTC
CASSLGQTGDYGYTF
>medium-sized|.|TRBV6-6|TRBJ1-1
TGTGCCAGCAGTCGGGGTAACACTGAAGCTTTCTTT
CASSRGNTEAFF